Following are 13 T cell receptor beta chains from one sample sequenced in a study of CD8+ T cells in alopecia areata. Treatment: oral pan-JAK inhibitor, 5-10 mg twice daily. RNA, once extracted, was reverse transcribed into cDNA for use as the sequencing template. This table comes from immunoSEQ multiplex PCR, and its TCRdb copy is limited to in-frame clones, with some not included. The sample records about 120,000 clones, over 60% being singletons. This sample comprised CD4+ T cells sorted from blood, obtained at week 4, from a patient treated with tofacitinib. The receptors derive from a human donor with alopecia areata.

The chain combines TRBV6-5 with TRBJ1-2; TRBD1 agrees at 7 bases. Germline CDR1 is MNHEY and CDR2 is SVGAGI. V lost 6 bases to trimming and J lost 5 bases; unmatched junction nucleotides: 9. The CDR3 has 14 amino acids. The DNA of the CDR3 is TGTGCCAGCAGGGACGACAGGGCCCGTTATGGCTACACCTTC. It yields the protein CASRDDRARYGYTF.

Only a few counts were recorded for this clone. The gene calls are TRBV25-1 and TRBJ1-2; TRBD1 might be the D (5 bases). The CDR3 has 14 amino acids. The V end was cut by 8 bases, the J end by 9 bases, with 22 bases between. Germline CDR1 and CDR2: MGHDK and SYGVNS. For the CDR3, the DNA is TGTGCCAGCCAAACCCTTGACAGCCTAGGGAGCTACACCTTC. It is translated as CASQTLDSLGSYTF.

This clone has more than one count but fewer than ten. This sequence joins TRBV7-2 and TRBJ1-1, with TRBD1 as a possible D gene (6 bases). Germline CDR1 and CDR2: SGHTA and FQGNSA. CDR3 length: 14 amino acids. Between the trimmed V and J ends, which lost 4 bases and 7 bases, there was a span of 16 bases. The CDR3 coding sequence is TGTGCCAGCAGCTCCCGCCGGGACACCCTTGAAGCTTTCTTT. Protein product: CASSSRRDTLEAFF.

The V gene is TRBV29-1, the J gene TRBJ1-1, with a weak D call TRBD1 (6 bases). CDR1 and CDR2 from the germline V gene are SQVTM and ANQGSEA. Trimming removed 4 bases from V and 7 bases from J, with 13 bases in between. There are 12 residues in the CDR3. CDR3 protein: CSVGGHVYEAFF. CDR3 nucleotides: TGCAGCGTTGGGGGGCACGTGTATGAAGCTTTCTTT.

This clone was counted a few times. The chain couples TRBV30 to TRBJ1-2; D gene unclear. Germline V lookup: CDR1 GTSNPN, CDR2 SVGIG (reference sequence). The V and J ends lost 2 bases and 5 bases respectively, with 12 bases between them. This CDR3 has 13 amino acids. CDR3 bases: TGTGCCTGGAGTATAGCCCTTGGTTATGGCTACACCTTC. Translating it yields CAWSIALGYGYTF.

The rearrangement joins TRBV6-6 to TRBJ1-6; D possibly corresponds to TRBD1 (5 bases). The germline V gene encodes CDR1 MNHNY and CDR2 SVGAGI (reference sequence). The length of the CDR3 is 14 residues. Trimming cost V 4 bases and J 9 bases, with 13 bases left between them. In DNA form, the CDR3 reads TGTGCCAGCAGTTTACCAGCCGGGGGTTCACCCCTCCACTTT. It yields the protein CASSLPAGGSPLHF.

The V call is TRBV30, the J call TRBJ1-2; D is possibly TRBD1 (6 bases). V was clipped by 5 bases and J by 4 bases, with 11 bases between them. CDR3 length equals 12 residues. The germline CDR1 and CDR2 sequences are GTSNPN and SVGIG (reference sequence). The CDR3: CAWDEGGYGYTF. CDR3 DNA: TGTGCCTGGGATGAAGGGGGCTATGGCTACACCTTC.

This clone has a handful of counts. J is TRBJ2-5 and V is TRBV5-1; TRBD1 or TRBD2 may be the D gene (5 bases each). Trimming took 0 bases from V and 5 from J, leaving 11 bases between them. The CDR3 spans 14 residues. Germline V gene data show CDR1 as SGHRS and CDR2 as YFSETQ. CDR3 amino acids: CASSLATGPETQYF. CDR3 nucleotide sequence: TGCGCCAGCAGCTTGGCCACGGGGCCGGAGACCCAGTACTTC.

The chain has TRBV27 and TRBJ1-1, with D unclear. CDR1 and CDR2 (germline): MNHEY, SMNVEV (reference sequence). The CDR3 spans 15 residues. With 3 bases removed from V and 1 base from J, the gap between germline ends came to 12 bases. CDR3 in DNA: TGTGCCAGCAGTTTCGCCCGAATTGGGAACACTGAAGCTTTCTTT. Translating it yields CASSFARIGNTEAFF.

The rearrangement joins TRBV5-6 to TRBJ1-3; D perhaps matches TRBD1 (6 bases). The CDR3 spans 15 residues. Germline lookup yields CDR1 SGHDT and CDR2 YYEEEE. V was shortened by 1 base and J by 4 bases, with 12 bases between the two germline ends. The CDR3 region is CASSLTGAPGNTIYF. The CDR3 nucleotides are TGTGCCAGCAGCTTGACGGGGGCGCCAGGAAACACCATATATTTT.

This clone was observed a few times. The genes are TRBV29-1 and TRBJ2-2; TRBD1 matches at 8 bases. CDR3 length equals 13 residues. V lost 7 bases, J lost 1 base, and 2 bases stayed unmatched. Germline CDR1 SQVTM, CDR2 ANQGSEA. The CDR3 DNA is TGCAGCGCCGGGACAGGGAACACCGGGGAGCTGTTTTTT. Amino acid sequence: CSAGTGNTGELFF.

The chain employs TRBV30 and TRBJ1-1, with TRBD1 matching 7 bases. This CDR3 region has 12 residues. Germline CDR1 reads GTSNPN; CDR2 reads SVGIG (reference sequence). The chain's CDR3 is CALGTDFTEAFF. CDR3 nucleotides: TGTGCGTTGGGGACAGATTTCACTGAAGCTTTCTTT.

V is TRBV13 and J is TRBJ2-3; 11 bases line up with TRBD1. Germline values: CDR1 PRHDT, CDR2 FYEKMQ (reference sequence). The CDR3 contains 16 residues. V lost 8 bases to trimming and J lost 8 bases; unmatched junction nucleotides: 15. The CDR3 region has the DNA TGTGCCAGCTCCACGCGGGGGACAGGGGGTTTTGGTACGCAGTATTTT. This codes for CASSTRGTGGFGTQYF.